The 7 T cell receptor beta chains listed next were all sequenced from one sample in a study of shared clonotypes between healthy human individuals (dated by TCRdb to the early 2020s). Libraries were made using the immunoSEQ multiplex PCR assay. TCRdb took this table from immuneACCESS and kept in-frame rearrangements with V and J called. Such tables lack part of the clones; where checked against another copy, unresolved V genes explain under half of the gap, and the rest is unexplained. This sample has approximately 1,000,000 clones in its table, and around three quarters of those were observed once. Roughly 0.83% of the sample comes from the top ten. What was sequenced was memory CD4+ T cells from PBMCs. Interpreted using the paper, the cell subset or site label stands for: CD45RA-negative fraction. The receptors stem from a man between 18 and 29 years old in good health. Some clones in this sample may be carry-over from other donors' samples.

The rearrangement uses TRBV12-5 and TRBJ1-1, with D perhaps matching TRBD1 (6 bases). This CDR3 region has 13 residues. Germline assignment: CDR1 LGHNT and CDR2 FRNRAP. V lost 1 base and J 4 bases, leaving 7 bases between the germline ends. The CDR3 loop is CASGLGGPTEAFF. In DNA form, the CDR3 reads TGTGCTAGTGGTTTGGGGGGGCCCACTGAAGCTTTCTTT.

The V call is TRBV5-1, the J call TRBJ2-2; 8 bases agree with TRBD1. Trimming took 0 bases from V and 5 from J; bases not matched to a gene: 3. CDR1 and CDR2 (germline): SGHRS, YFSETQ. The CDR3 has 15 amino acids. The CDR3 DNA sequence: TGCGCCAGCAGCTTGGTTACAGGGGGTACCGGGGAGCTGTTTTTT. Protein: CASSLVTGGTGELFF.

The V and J genes are TRBV11-2 and TRBJ2-5; tentatively, D is TRBD2 (6 bases). CDR1 SGHAT and CDR2 FQNNGV come from the germline V gene. Trimming pared 1 base from V and 1 base from J, leaving 13 bases between. The CDR3 sequence is 16 residues long. This CDR3 is CASSLGAGTPQETQYF. The CDR3 nucleotides read TGTGCCAGCAGCTTAGGGGCCGGGACTCCCCAAGAGACCCAGTACTTC.

J is TRBJ2-5 and V is TRBV7-8; 8 nucleotides align to TRBD2. The CDR3 runs to 15 residues. Germline V gives CDR1 SGHVS, CDR2 FQNEAQ. V lost 3 bases, J lost 5 bases, and 8 bases stayed unmatched. CDR3 sequence reads: CASSFGGALTETQYF. DNA of the CDR3: TGTGCCAGCAGCTTCGGGGGGGCTTTGACCGAGACCCAGTACTTC.

This clone was recorded at least ten times. The chain links TRBV2 to TRBJ1-3; D is undetermined. CDR3 length equals 12 residues. V was cut by 6 bases and J by 4 bases, with 7 bases left in between. The germline V gene has CDR1 SNHLY and CDR2 FYNNEI. The CDR3 DNA is TGTGCCAGCAGCCCCGACGGAAACACCATATATTTT. It specifies CASSPDGNTIYF.

This chain joins TRBV19 and TRBJ1-1, with a weak D call TRBD1 (6 bases). Trimming removed 3 bases from V and 2 bases from J, with 13 bases in between. This CDR3 has 15 amino acids. Looked up from germline, CDR1 is LNHDA and CDR2 is SQIVND (reference sequence). CDR3 sequence: CASSIKGQKNTEAFF. The CDR3 nucleotides are TGTGCCAGTAGTATTAAAGGACAGAAAAACACTGAAGCTTTCTTT.

The J gene is TRBJ2-5, the V gene TRBV11-2; D gene ambiguous. This CDR3 has 11 amino acids. Germline V gene sequence: CDR1 SGHAT, CDR2 FQNNGV. Trimming removed 7 bases at V and 4 bases at J, with 7 bases between. CDR3 protein: CASTTSETQYF. CDR3 nucleotide sequence: TGTGCCAGCACCACCTCAGAGACCCAGTACTTC.